This TCR beta chain was observed in a study of T cells after yellow fever vaccination. General study points: Some clonotypes were seen in both the CD4 and the CD8 compartments. These made up a small share and likely arose from convergent recombination.

V dropped 7 bases and J dropped 1 base, with 11 bases sitting between them. The CDR3 is 14 amino acids. TCRdb analysed the 5' RACE reads with MiXCR anew, one entry per CDR3 protein. The sample contains hundreds of thousands of distinct CDR3 sequences, approximately 12% of which appear only once. There are a few counts of this clonotype. Its specificity is unknown. This sequence was found in a man aged 25-40 years who received the YFV17D yellow fever vaccine. This chain links TRBV12-3 or TRBV12-4 with TRBJ2-1; D is unclear. Source: PBMCs, taken on the day of the yellow fever booster vaccination. The CDR3 DNA is TGTGCCAGCACCTTCCCGTCATCCTACAATGAGCAGTTCTTC. Translated, it gives CASTFPSSYNEQFF.